The clone carrying this TCR beta chain appeared many times. The study built unsorted libraries from 2 million PBMCs kept at -80 C. Looked up from germline, CDR1 is SGHTA and CDR2 is FQGNSA. The CDR3 has 15 amino acids. V lost 5 bases and J lost 6, with 19 bases in between. The data originate from a study of neurological immune-mediated disorders. 5'RACE with 10-nucleotide random UMIs generated the cDNA. Sequencing runs each generated in excess of 170 million TCR-beta sequences derived from 15-18 subjects. TCRdb processed the 5' RACE reads anew with MiXCR; each CDR3 protein has one entry. The table lists around 79,000 distinct CDR3 sequences, about 14% of them singletons.

The source material was PBMCs. The receptor was derived from a woman aged 50 to 60 in good health. V is TRBV7-2 and J is TRBJ2-5; D is perhaps TRBD1 or TRBD2 (5 bases each). DNA of the CDR3: TGTGCCAGCAGCCCCGACAGCGGAGCAGGAAAGACCCAGTACTTC. Protein sequence: CASSPDSGAGKTQYF.